The rows below give T cell receptor beta chains drawn from one sample of a study of shared clonotypes between healthy human individuals. Sequencing was performed with immunoSEQ multiplex PCR; in TCRdb, only in-frame clones are kept and a portion is missing. This table has about 700,000 clones, 92% appearing once. Sequencing used naive CD8+ T cells sorted from blood. The receptors shown here come from a man aged 25 to 40 in good health. Both conserved end residues are trimmed from each CDR3. Only some rows state a clone size, as once, few, many or a class for expanded clones.

v_gene: TRBV14
abundance: NA
CDR3aa: ASSQTSRADTQY

v_gene: TRBV11-1
abundance: NA
CDR3aa: ASLGTPSYNEQF

v_gene: TRBV2
abundance: NA
CDR3aa: ASIGPFYEQY

v_gene: TRBV7-9
abundance: NA
CDR3aa: ASSLTSGAPYEQY

v_gene: TRBV27
abundance: once
CDR3aa: ASSGGGAQPQH

v_gene: TRBV4-1
abundance: NA
CDR3aa: ASSYLTSGNYEQY

v_gene: TRBV4-3
abundance: NA
CDR3aa: ASSPYLQDSGNTIY

v_gene: TRBV28
abundance: NA
CDR3aa: ASSLYRDTYEQY

v_gene: TRBV6-6
abundance: NA
CDR3aa: ASNPQGRTDTQY

v_gene: TRBV7-9
abundance: NA
CDR3aa: ASSDRDRALPHNEQF

v_gene: TRBV15
abundance: NA
CDR3aa: ATAGAENEKLF

v_gene: TRBV2
abundance: NA
CDR3aa: ASSLWTSGIRNYEQY

v_gene: TRBV10-2
abundance: NA
CDR3aa: ASSESLVQF

v_gene: TRBV13
abundance: NA
CDR3aa: ASSLDLAGSYEQY